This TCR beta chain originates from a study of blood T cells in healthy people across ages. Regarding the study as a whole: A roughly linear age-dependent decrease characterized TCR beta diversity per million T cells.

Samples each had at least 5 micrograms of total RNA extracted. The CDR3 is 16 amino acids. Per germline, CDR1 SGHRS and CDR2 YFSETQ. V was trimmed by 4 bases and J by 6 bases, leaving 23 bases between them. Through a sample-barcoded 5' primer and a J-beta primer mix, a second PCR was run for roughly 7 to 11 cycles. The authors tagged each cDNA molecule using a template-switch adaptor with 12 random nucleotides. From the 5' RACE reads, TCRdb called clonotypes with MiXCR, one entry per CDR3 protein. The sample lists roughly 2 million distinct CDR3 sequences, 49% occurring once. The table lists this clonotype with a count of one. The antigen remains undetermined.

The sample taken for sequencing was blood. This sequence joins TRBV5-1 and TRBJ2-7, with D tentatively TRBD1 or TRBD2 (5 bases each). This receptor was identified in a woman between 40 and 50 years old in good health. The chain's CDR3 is CASSPGTTWGAGEQYF. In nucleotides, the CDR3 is TGCGCCAGCAGCCCAGGGACGACGTGGGGCGCTGGCGAGCAGTACTTC.